This T cell receptor (beta chain) derives from a study of control samples from healthy donors and cancer patients. Germline CDR1 reads KGHDR; CDR2 reads SFDVKD. The CDR3 consists of 11 residues. Trimming removed 0 bases at V and 8 bases at J, with 1 base between. The repertoire was sequenced with immunoSEQ multiplex PCR; TCRdb's copy has only in-frame clones and lacks some. This table has about 140,000 clones, approximately 91% appearing once. The genes are TRBV24-1 and TRBJ2-1; D gene unclear. The receptor was isolated from a woman in her 30s in good health. Sequencing used blood. CDR3 residues: CATSDLYEQFF. DNA for the CDR3: TGTGCCACCAGTGATTTGTATGAGCAGTTCTTC.